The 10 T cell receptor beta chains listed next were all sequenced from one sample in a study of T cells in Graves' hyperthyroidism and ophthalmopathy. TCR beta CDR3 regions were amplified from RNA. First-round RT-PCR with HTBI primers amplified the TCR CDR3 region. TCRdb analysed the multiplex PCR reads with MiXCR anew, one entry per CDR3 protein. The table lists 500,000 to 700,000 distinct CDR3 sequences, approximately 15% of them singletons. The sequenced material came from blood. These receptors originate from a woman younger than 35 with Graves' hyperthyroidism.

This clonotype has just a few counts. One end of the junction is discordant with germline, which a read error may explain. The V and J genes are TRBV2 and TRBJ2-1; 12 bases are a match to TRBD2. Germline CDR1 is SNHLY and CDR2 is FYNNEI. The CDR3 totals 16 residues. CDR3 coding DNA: TGTGCCAGCAGTGAAGTACTAGCGGGAGGAATCAATGGGCAGTTCTTC. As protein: CASSEVLAGGINGQFF.

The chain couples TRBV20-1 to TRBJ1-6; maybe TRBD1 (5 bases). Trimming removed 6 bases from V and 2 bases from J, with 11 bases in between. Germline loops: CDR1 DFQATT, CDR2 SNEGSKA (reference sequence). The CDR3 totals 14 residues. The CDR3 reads CSAPRDAYNSPLHF. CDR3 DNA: TGCAGTGCCCCCCGGGACGCCTATAATTCACCCCTCCACTTT.

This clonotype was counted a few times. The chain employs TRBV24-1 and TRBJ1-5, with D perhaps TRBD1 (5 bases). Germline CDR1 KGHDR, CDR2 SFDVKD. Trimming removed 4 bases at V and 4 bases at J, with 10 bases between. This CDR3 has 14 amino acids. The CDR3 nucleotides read TGTGCCACCAGTGACTGGGAGGGGAATCAGCCCCAGCATTTT. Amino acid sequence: CATSDWEGNQPQHF.

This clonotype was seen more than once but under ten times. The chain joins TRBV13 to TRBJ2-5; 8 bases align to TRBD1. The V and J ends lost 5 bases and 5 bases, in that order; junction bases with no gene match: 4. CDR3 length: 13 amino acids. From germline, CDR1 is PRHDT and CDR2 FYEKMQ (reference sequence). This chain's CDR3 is CASSGRTGETQYF. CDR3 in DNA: TGTGCCAGCAGCGGGCGGACAGGGGAGACCCAGTACTTC. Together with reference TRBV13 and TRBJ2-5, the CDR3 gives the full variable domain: AAGVIQSPRHLIKEKRETATLKCYPIPRHDTVYWYQQGPGQDPQFLISFYEKMQSDKGSIPDRFSAQQFSDYHSELNMSSLELGDSALYFCASSGRTGETQYFGPGTRLLVL.

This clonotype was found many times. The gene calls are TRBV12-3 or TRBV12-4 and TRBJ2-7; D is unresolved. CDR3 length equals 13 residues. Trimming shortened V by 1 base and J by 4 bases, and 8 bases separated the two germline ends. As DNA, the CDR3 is TGTGCCAGCAGTTTAGTGTCTGGGTACGAGCAGTACTTC. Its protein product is CASSLVSGYEQYF.

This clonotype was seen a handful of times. The CDR3 DNA is TGTGCCAGCACTGGCGGGGGGGACACAGATACGCAGTATTTT. This codes for CASTGGGDTDTQYF. The chain recombines TRBV6-2 or TRBV6-3 with TRBJ2-3, with 9 bases identical to TRBD2. The CDR3 is made up of 14 amino acids. Germline V gives CDR1 MNHEY, CDR2 SVGEGT. Unmatched junction bases numbered 4, after V lost 7 bases and J lost 2 bases.

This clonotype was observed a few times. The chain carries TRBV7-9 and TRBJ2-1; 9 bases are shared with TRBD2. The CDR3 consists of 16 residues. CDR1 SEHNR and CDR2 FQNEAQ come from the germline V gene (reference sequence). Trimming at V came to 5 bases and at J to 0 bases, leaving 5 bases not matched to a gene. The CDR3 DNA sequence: TGTGCCAGCAGCCCCAGGACTAGCGTCTCCTACAATGAGCAGTTCTTC. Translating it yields CASSPRTSVSYNEQFF.

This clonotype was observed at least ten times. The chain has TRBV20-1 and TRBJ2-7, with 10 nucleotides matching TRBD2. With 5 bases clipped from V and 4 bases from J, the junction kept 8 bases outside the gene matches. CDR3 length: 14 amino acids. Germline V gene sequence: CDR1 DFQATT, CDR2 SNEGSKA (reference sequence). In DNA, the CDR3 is TGCAGTGCTCTTTTCCCTAGCGGGAGTTACGAGCAGTACTTC. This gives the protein CSALFPSGSYEQYF.

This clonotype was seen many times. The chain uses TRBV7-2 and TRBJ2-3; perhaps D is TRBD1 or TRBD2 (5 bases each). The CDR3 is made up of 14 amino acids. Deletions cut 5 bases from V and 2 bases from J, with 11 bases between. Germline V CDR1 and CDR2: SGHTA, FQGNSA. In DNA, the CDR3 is TGTGCCAGCAGCCGGGACCCACACACAGATACGCAGTATTTT. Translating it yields CASSRDPHTDTQYF.

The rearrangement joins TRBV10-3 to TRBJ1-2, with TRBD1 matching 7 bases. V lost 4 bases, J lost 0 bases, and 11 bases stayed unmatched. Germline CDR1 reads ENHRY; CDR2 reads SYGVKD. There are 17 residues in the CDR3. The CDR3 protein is CAISGPGQQSPNYGYTF. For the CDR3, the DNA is TGTGCCATCAGTGGTCCGGGACAGCAAAGTCCTAACTATGGCTACACCTTC.